The 26 T cell receptor beta chains presented below share a single source sample, sequenced in a study of response to subunit inactivated influenza vaccine. TCRdb called the RT-PCR reads again in MiXCR, with one record for every CDR3 protein. The sample lists about 520,000 distinct CDR3 sequences; 25% were seen once. Sequences were derived from CD4+ T cells sorted from PBMCs, sampled more than 4 days after vaccination. The receptors here all came from a man aged 50 or older who received an inactivated influenza vaccine.

The chain carries TRBV6-5 and TRBJ2-1, with 13 bases fitting TRBD2. The germline V gene encodes CDR1 MNHEY and CDR2 SVGAGI. This CDR3 comprises 19 residues. The trim removed 2 bases at V and 0 bases at J, leaving 7 bases unmatched. In DNA form, the CDR3 reads TGTGCCAGCAGTTACCCCCGGACTAGCGGGAGTAGCTCCTACAATGAGCAGTTCTTC. This codes for CASSYPRTSGSSSYNEQFF.

This clonotype was seen a handful of times. The V and J genes are TRBV4-2 and TRBJ2-2, with TRBD2 identical over 15 bases. V was pared by 7 bases and J by 0 bases, with 18 bases of the junction left unmatched. CDR1 is LGHNA, CDR2 YNFKEQ, per germline. The CDR3 loop spans 22 amino acids. CDR3 loop: CASTNPGLAGGWRLPNTGELFF. The DNA of the CDR3 is TGTGCCAGCACCAATCCGGGACTAGCGGGAGGATGGAGGCTCCCGAACACCGGGGAGCTGTTTTTT.

The V and J genes are TRBV9 and TRBJ2-1; D gene unclear. This CDR3 is 15 amino acids long. Germline V gene data show CDR1 as SGDLS and CDR2 as YYNGEE. V was trimmed by 0 bases and J by 0 bases, leaving 7 bases between them. CDR3: CASSVDPSSYNEQFF. CDR3 bases: TGTGCCAGCAGCGTAGATCCGAGCTCCTACAATGAGCAGTTCTTC.

This clonotype has only a few counts. The chain combines TRBV12-3 or TRBV12-4 with TRBJ1-1; 8 nucleotides match TRBD1. CDR3 size: 16 residues. The trim removed 1 base at V and 1 base at J, leaving 5 bases unmatched. The CDR3 loop reads CASSLGTGSPNTEAFF. Here the CDR3 DNA reads TGTGCCAGCAGTTTAGGGACAGGGTCGCCGAACACTGAAGCTTTCTTT.

This clonotype was recorded a few times. This chain connects TRBV7-9 to TRBJ2-1; TRBD1 aligns across 8 bases. The CDR3 runs 16 residues. CDR1 and CDR2 from the germline V gene are SEHNR and FQNEAQ (reference sequence). With 6 bases clipped from V and 10 bases from J, the junction kept 17 bases outside the gene matches. The CDR3 coding sequence is TGTGCCAGCAGTTTACGATGGGGACAGGCCTTGTGGGAGCAGTTCTTC. Amino acids: CASSLRWGQALWEQFF.

The chain links TRBV20-1 to TRBJ1-4; a weak D match, TRBD1 (6 bases). V shed 4 bases and J shed 6 bases, with 15 bases lying between them. This CDR3 contains 14 residues. Germline CDR1 DFQATT, CDR2 SNEGSKA (reference sequence). The CDR3 reads CSATRGADDEKLFF. The CDR3 nucleotides read TGCAGTGCTACTCGGGGGGCGGACGATGAAAAACTGTTTTTT.

There are a few counts of this clonotype. J is TRBJ2-3 and V is TRBV7-2; weak D call: TRBD2 (6 bases). Germline V gene data show CDR1 as SGHTA and CDR2 as FQGNSA. This CDR3 has 16 residues. Trimming took 2 bases from V and 3 from J, leaving 15 bases between them. The CDR3 is CASSLIGTGVTDTQYF. Written as DNA, the CDR3 is TGTGCCAGCAGCTTAATCGGGACGGGGGTGACAGATACGCAGTATTTT.

This clonotype came up a few times. The rearrangement uses TRBV28 and TRBJ2-7; TRBD1 matches 11 bases. Germline CDR1 is MDHEN and CDR2 is SYDVKM. This CDR3 is built from 16 residues. With V trimmed by 5 bases and J by 2 bases, 8 bases remained unmatched. CDR3 protein: CASSPRPGQGAYEQYF. CDR3 DNA sequence: TGTGCCAGCAGTCCGAGGCCGGGACAGGGGGCCTACGAGCAGTACTTC.

This clonotype showed up just a few times. The chain carries TRBV29-1 and TRBJ2-2; D gene uncertain. CDR3 length: 16 residues. V lost 6 bases and J 0 bases, leaving 17 bases between the germline ends. Germline CDR1 SQVTM, CDR2 ANQGSEA. In DNA, the CDR3 is TGCAGCGTACAAAATCCGCGACCCGCGAACACCGGGGAGCTGTTTTTT. Translation gives CSVQNPRPANTGELFF.

This clonotype was counted only a few times. V usage is TRBV6-2 or TRBV6-3 and J usage is TRBJ2-5; 13 nucleotides align to TRBD2. The length of the CDR3 is 14 residues. Looked up from germline, CDR1 is MNHEY and CDR2 is SVGEGT. V trimming: 6 bases; J trimming: 7 bases; junction bases outside the gene matches: 5. The chain's CDR3 is CASRTSGGLGTQYF. The CDR3 DNA is TGTGCCAGCAGGACTAGCGGGGGGCTGGGGACCCAGTACTTC.

This clonotype was counted between two and nine times. The rearrangement joins TRBV5-6 to TRBJ2-5, with 8 bases that match TRBD2. The CDR3 has 15 amino acids. The V gene's germline CDR1 is SGHDT and CDR2 YYEEEE. V shed 3 bases and J 3 bases; nucleotides not matched to a gene: 7. CDR3 loop: CASSWRREAKETQYF. The CDR3 region has the DNA TGTGCCAGCAGCTGGAGGCGGGAGGCCAAAGAGACCCAGTACTTC. Complete variable domain (other parts from reference TRBV5-6 and TRBJ2-5): DAGVTQSPTHLIKTRGQQVTLRCSPKSGHDTVSWYQQALGQGPQFIFQYYEEEERQRGNFPDRFSGHQFPNYSSELNVNALLLGDSALYLCASSWRREAKETQYFGPGTRLLVL.

The rearrangement links TRBV7-6 to TRBJ2-2; tentative D call: TRBD2 (5 bases). The germline V gene encodes CDR1 SGHVS and CDR2 FNYEAQ. The CDR3 has 16 residues. V lost 7 bases, J lost 7 bases, and 22 bases lay in between. CDR3 in DNA: TGTGCCAGCACCTCCATATCCCCTGAAGGAGGCGGGGAGCTGTTTTTT. This encodes CASTSISPEGGGELFF.

V is TRBV20-1 and J is TRBJ2-1; 8 nucleotides line up with TRBD2. Germline CDR1 and CDR2: DFQATT and SNEGSKA (reference sequence). V lost 3 bases and J lost 5; bases outside the gene matches: 3. The CDR3 totals 13 residues. The CDR3 DNA reads TGCAGTGCTAGTGGACTAGCCCACAATGAGCAGTTCTTC. Translated, it gives CSASGLAHNEQFF.

This clonotype was counted at least ten times. This chain links TRBV5-1 with TRBJ2-7; no clear D. The V gene's germline CDR1 is SGHRS and CDR2 YFSETQ. The V and J ends lost 0 bases and 0 bases respectively, with 7 bases between them. The CDR3 contains 14 residues. This CDR3 is CASSLAKGSYEQYF. CDR3 nucleotide sequence: TGCGCCAGCAGCTTGGCTAAGGGCTCCTACGAGCAGTACTTC.

The rearrangement uses TRBV6-2 or TRBV6-3 and TRBJ1-6; 7 nucleotides match TRBD1. V shed 2 bases and J 7 bases; nucleotides not matched to a gene: 5. Germline V gives CDR1 MNHEY, CDR2 SVGEGT. The CDR3 has 15 residues. In nucleotides, the CDR3 is TGTGCCAGCAGTTACGCCGGGACAGTCAATTCACCCCTCCACTTT. Protein: CASSYAGTVNSPLHF.

This clonotype showed up just a few times. The chain employs TRBV27 and TRBJ1-2, with D perhaps TRBD1 (6 bases). There are 11 residues in the CDR3. Germline values: CDR1 MNHEY, CDR2 SMNVEV (reference sequence). The V and J ends lost 8 bases and 7 bases respectively, with 11 bases between them. The CDR3 bases are TGTGCCAGCGGCAGGGGCTTTGGCTACACCTTC. It codes for CASGRGFGYTF.

The chain links TRBV6-5 to TRBJ2-2; D assignment may be TRBD1 or TRBD2 (5 bases each). Germline V gene lookup returns CDR1 MNHEY and CDR2 SVGAGI. Trimming stripped 0 bases from V and 6 bases from J, with 14 bases between. The CDR3 is 16 residues long. In nucleotides, the CDR3 is TGTGCCAGCAGTTACTCGGGGCTAGCCACCTCCGGGGAGCTGTTTTTT. Translated: CASSYSGLATSGELFF.

The J gene is TRBJ2-3, the V gene TRBV9; TRBD1 aligns across 7 bases. There are 16 residues in the CDR3. CDR1 and CDR2 (germline): SGDLS, YYNGEE. Trimming cost V 3 bases and J 4 bases; bases outside gene matches: 11. The chain's CDR3 is CASSASTGNPADTQYF. DNA for the CDR3: TGTGCCAGCAGCGCATCGACAGGGAATCCGGCAGATACGCAGTATTTT. Supplemented by reference TRBV9 and TRBJ2-3, the full variable domain reads DSGVTQTPKHLITATGQRVTLRCSPRSGDLSVYWYQQSLDQGLQFLIQYYNGEERAKGNILERFSAQQFPDLHSELNLSSLELGDSALYFCASSASTGNPADTQYFGPGTRLTVL.

V and J are TRBV3-1 and TRBJ2-1; tentatively, D is TRBD1 (6 bases). The V end was cut by 5 bases, the J end by 0 bases, with 14 bases between. Germline V lookup: CDR1 LGHDT, CDR2 YNNKEL (reference sequence). The length of the CDR3 is 16 residues. The CDR3 region is CASSDRDIGSYNEQFF. The CDR3 nucleotides read TGTGCCAGCAGCGATAGGGACATAGGCTCCTACAATGAGCAGTTCTTC.

The chain combines TRBV6-1 with TRBJ1-6; no reliable D call. V was trimmed by 0 bases and J by 9 bases, leaving 6 bases between them. The CDR3 covers 13 residues. In germline, CDR1 is MNHNS, CDR2 SASEGT. Here the CDR3 DNA reads TGTGCCAGCAGTGAAGCGGAAGGTTCACCCCTCCACTTT. Protein sequence: CASSEAEGSPLHF.

The CDR3 DNA reads as TGTGCCAGCAGTGCGCTGCCTGGAGATACGCAGTATTTT. This codes for CASSALPGDTQYF. The rearrangement uses TRBV27 and TRBJ2-3; D is undetermined. The CDR3 has 13 amino acids. The germline V and J ends were trimmed by 5 bases and 5 bases, with 11 bases remaining between them. Per the germline V gene, CDR1 is MNHEY and CDR2 is SMNVEV (reference sequence).

The genes are TRBV28 and TRBJ2-7; no clear D gene. With 5 bases removed from V and 0 bases from J, the gap between germline ends came to 11 bases. CDR1 and CDR2 (germline): MDHEN, SYDVKM. There are 14 residues in the CDR3. The CDR3: CASSTITNSYEQYF. DNA for the CDR3: TGTGCCAGCAGTACGATCACTAACTCCTACGAGCAGTACTTC. Together with reference TRBV28 and TRBJ2-7, the CDR3 gives the full variable domain: DVKVTQSSRYLVKRTGEKVFLECVQDMDHENMFWYRQDPGLGLRLIYFSYDVKMKEKGDIPEGYSVSREKKERFSLILESASTNQTSMYLCASSTITNSYEQYFGPGTRLTVT.

The CDR3 DNA follows: TGCAGTGCTGGACAGTTCAATGAGCAGTTCTTC. This codes for CSAGQFNEQFF. The chain is built from TRBV20-1 and TRBJ2-1; weak D call: TRBD1 (6 bases). V lost 5 bases to trimming and J lost 6 bases, with 8 bases between them. Germline V CDR1 and CDR2: DFQATT, SNEGSKA (reference sequence). The CDR3 loop spans 11 amino acids.

This clonotype has only a few counts. In DNA, the CDR3 is TGCAGCGTTGACGTAGGGAGGGCTGGAAACACCATATATTTT. Translation gives CSVDVGRAGNTIYF. The chain combines TRBV29-1 with TRBJ1-3; D not certain. Germline CDR1 reads SQVTM; CDR2 reads ANQGSEA. The V end lost 3 bases, the J end lost 2 bases, and 11 bases lay between the germline ends. CDR3 length equals 14 residues.

V and J are TRBV18 and TRBJ1-1; D remains unclear. The CDR3 spans 12 residues. Germline values: CDR1 KGHSH, CDR2 LQKENI. The V gene lost 2 bases and the J gene lost 7 bases, with 8 bases spanning the gap. The CDR3 is CASSPADREAFF. In DNA form, the CDR3 reads TGTGCCAGCTCACCAGCAGACCGTGAAGCTTTCTTT.

This clonotype was seen a few times. The V and J genes are TRBV20-1 and TRBJ1-2; a possible D gene is TRBD1 (5 bases). The CDR3 length is 16 residues. With 5 bases removed from V and 8 bases from J, the gap between germline ends came to 27 bases. The germline gives CDR1 DFQATT, CDR2 SNEGSKA (reference sequence). This chain's CDR3 is CSARLQGITHAQGYTF. The CDR3 nucleotides are TGCAGTGCTCGACTCCAGGGTATTACTCACGCTCAGGGCTACACCTTC.